These 7 T cell receptor beta chains originate from one sample sequenced in a study of blood T cell repertoires in COVID-19. Clones were sequenced by immunoSEQ multiplex PCR, and TCRdb holds only the in-frame ones, with some missing. The repertoire has nearly 50,000 clones, under 90% of them found once; the top ten carry 5% to 7%. The source material was peripheral blood. The source of these receptors is an older woman with acute or convalescent COVID-19.

This clone was detected once. The chain is built from TRBV6-5 and TRBJ1-2, with D possibly TRBD1 on 5 matching bases. Germline CDR1 reads MNHEY; CDR2 reads SVGAGI. The CDR3 length is 15 residues. V shed 5 bases and J shed 4 bases, with 17 bases lying between them. For the CDR3, the DNA is TGTGCCAGCAGTCCAGACAGCTCCTCCCCCTATGGCTACACCTTC. Amino acids: CASSPDSSSPYGYTF.

This chain links TRBV5-6 with TRBJ1-1; D perhaps matches TRBD1 (6 bases). The CDR3 loop spans 17 amino acids. V lost 3 bases to trimming and J lost 6 bases, with 24 bases between them. CDR1 SGHDT and CDR2 YYEEEE come from the germline V gene. Here the CDR3 DNA reads TGTGCCAGCAGCTCCACTATCCGACAGGCTTCCATCGCTGAAGCTTTCTTT. The encoded protein is CASSSTIRQASIAEAFF.

With respect to this clone: The junction and the germline gene differ at one end; a read error may be behind it. The chain joins TRBV18 to TRBJ2-7; TRBD1 matches at 11 bases. This CDR3 is 15 amino acids long. Germline loops: CDR1 KGHSH, CDR2 LQKENI. CDR3 coding DNA: TGTGCCAGCTCACCGCTGGGACAGGGGGTACACGAGCAGTACTTT. Amino acid sequence: CASSPLGQGVHEQYF. The full variable domain, in which reference TRBV18 and TRBJ2-7 provide the parts outside the CDR3, is NAGVMQNPRHLVRRRGQEARLRCSPMKGHSHVYWYRQLPEEGLKFMVYLQKENIIDESGMPKERFSAEFPKEGPSILRIQQVVRGDSAAYFCASSPLGQGVHEQYFGPGTRLTVT.

CDR3 loop: CASSFGTASSYNEQFF. In DNA, the CDR3 is TGCGCCAGCAGCTTCGGGACAGCAAGCTCCTACAATGAGCAGTTCTTC. The V call is TRBV5-1, the J call TRBJ2-1; 7 positions agree with TRBD1. Germline CDR1 reads SGHRS; CDR2 reads YFSETQ. The CDR3 covers 16 residues. Germline trimming cut 2 bases from V and 0 bases from J; bases unmatched to any gene: 5.

The rearrangement joins TRBV5-5 to TRBJ1-2, with 7 nucleotides matching TRBD1. J lost 2 bases, V lost 4 bases, and 8 bases had no gene match. CDR1 is SGHKS, CDR2 YYEKEE, per germline (reference sequence). The length of the CDR3 is 15 residues. The CDR3 bases are TGTGCCAGCAGCACCAACAGGGGTGCAAACTATGGCTACACCTTC. Protein product: CASSTNRGANYGYTF.

The V call is TRBV4-2, the J call TRBJ1-1; the D is unclear. Germline V gene lookup returns CDR1 LGHNA and CDR2 YNFKEQ. Trimming removed 2 bases from V and 11 bases from J, with 18 bases in between. The CDR3 sequence is 14 residues long. DNA for the CDR3: TGTGCCAGCAGCCAAAACCGACAAATTCCTACGGCTTTCTTT. This sequence encodes CASSQNRQIPTAFF.

The chain carries TRBV5-1 and TRBJ1-2; 7 nucleotides agree with TRBD1. The length of the CDR3 is 13 residues. The trim removed 0 bases at V and 8 bases at J, leaving 4 bases unmatched. Germline V lookup: CDR1 SGHRS, CDR2 YFSETQ. CDR3 bases: TGCGCCAGCAGCTTGGGAGGGGGCTGGGGCTACACCTTC. Translated, it gives CASSLGGGWGYTF.